This entry lists 19 T cell receptor beta chains sequenced from one sample in a study of cytomegalovirus exposure and HLA in healthy donors. A multiplex PCR was run with 60 Vbeta primers and 13 Jbeta primers. The data were produced by immunoSEQ multiplex PCR, yet TCRdb's version contains in-frame clones alone and is incomplete. The profile shows some 150,000 clones, around 60% of them singletons. Sequencing input: PBMCs. Source of these receptors: a woman aged 55-70 years in good health and CMV-seropositive.

This chain links TRBV9 with TRBJ2-2; D call uncertain. Germline V gene lookup returns CDR1 SGDLS and CDR2 YYNGEE. The CDR3 contains 12 residues. V gave up 3 bases and J gave up 5 bases, with 5 bases separating them. The CDR3 loop is CASSAKTGELFF. Written as DNA, the CDR3 is TGTGCCAGCAGCGCCAAAACCGGGGAGCTGTTTTTT.

V is TRBV7-9 and J is TRBJ2-2; TRBD1 matches at 9 bases. This CDR3 is 15 amino acids long. The germline V gene has CDR1 SEHNR and CDR2 FQNEAQ (reference sequence). Trimming at V came to 4 bases and at J to 6 bases, leaving 6 bases not matched to a gene. CDR3 sequence (DNA): TGTGCCAGCAGCTCGGACAGGGGTAATTCCGGGGAGCTGTTTTTT. It encodes CASSSDRGNSGELFF.

There are a few counts of this clone. The chain couples TRBV7-2 to TRBJ2-7, with no clear D. V was pared by 4 bases and J by 0 bases, with 13 bases between. Germline V gene data show CDR1 as SGHTA and CDR2 as FQGNSA. There are 15 residues in the CDR3. The CDR3 protein is CASSSTYRSSYEQYF. Written as DNA, the CDR3 is TGTGCCAGCAGCTCGACTTATAGGAGCTCCTACGAGCAGTACTTC.

V gene TRBV5-1 combines with J gene TRBJ1-1; D might be TRBD1 (6 bases). The CDR3 consists of 15 residues. CDR1 is SGHRS, CDR2 YFSETQ, per germline. V was trimmed by 0 bases and J by 5 bases, leaving 14 bases between them. The CDR3 DNA follows: TGCGCCAGCAGCTTGGCCAGGGGCGCTGGGACTGAAGCTTTCTTT. Amino acid sequence: CASSLARGAGTEAFF.

In this sample, this clone turned up a few times. The J gene is TRBJ1-3, the V gene TRBV15; the D is unclear. CDR3 length equals 15 residues. Looked up from germline, CDR1 is LNHNV and CDR2 is YYDKDF (reference sequence). Trimming left V 0 bases short and J 0 bases short, with 6 bases between. CDR3 DNA sequence: TGTGCCACCAGCAGAGACGGGTTCTCTGGAAACACCATATATTTT. Translated, it gives CATSRDGFSGNTIYF.

The chain carries TRBV6-6 and TRBJ2-5, with D maybe TRBD2 (6 bases). With 3 bases removed from V and 5 bases from J, the gap between germline ends came to 16 bases. CDR3 size: 15 residues. CDR1 and CDR2 from the germline V gene are MNHNY and SVGAGI (reference sequence). CDR3 residues: CASSYRAGGRETQYF. The CDR3 bases are TGTGCCAGCAGTTATAGAGCCGGGGGTCGGGAGACCCAGTACTTC.

The sample holds one count of this clone. The rearrangement joins TRBV6-4 to TRBJ2-3, with 7 bases fitting TRBD2. CDR3 length: 14 amino acids. Germline V CDR1 and CDR2: MRHNA, SNTAGT. V lost 9 bases to trimming and J lost 6 bases; unmatched junction nucleotides: 12. This CDR3 reads CASSGGAQSDTQYF. CDR3 DNA: TGTGCCAGTTCGGGGGGAGCGCAGTCGGATACGCAGTATTTT.

CDR3 amino acids: CASSLTGMNTEAFF. In nucleotides, the CDR3 is TGTGCCAGCAGCCTGACAGGGATGAACACTGAAGCTTTCTTT. The chain uses TRBV7-2 and TRBJ1-1; 7 bases fit TRBD1. This CDR3 spans 14 amino acids. Germline CDR1 and CDR2: SGHTA and FQGNSA. The J segment lost 0 bases and the V segment lost 5 bases, leaving 3 bases of the junction unmatched. The variable domain in full, completed from reference TRBV7-2 and TRBJ1-1, reads GAGVSQSPSNKVTEKGKDVELRCDPISGHTALYWYRQSLGQGLEFLIYFQGNSAPDKSGLPSDRFSAERTGGSVSTLTIQRTQQEDSAVYLCASSLTGMNTEAFFGQGTRLTVV.

This clone is a singleton in its sample. The chain employs TRBV11-3 and TRBJ2-1; 10 bases are a match to TRBD1. Trimming cost V 3 bases and J 4 bases; bases outside gene matches: 3. The germline V gene encodes CDR1 SGHNT and CDR2 YENEEA. The CDR3 length is 15 residues. The CDR3 here is CASSLTGGRYNEQFF. As DNA, the CDR3 is TGTGCCAGCAGCTTGACAGGGGGCAGATACAATGAGCAGTTCTTC.

The chain couples TRBV28 to TRBJ1-5, with D possibly matching TRBD1 (5 bases). CDR1 is MDHEN, CDR2 SYDVKM, per germline. This CDR3 is 15 amino acids long. Trimming stripped 7 bases from V and 0 bases from J, with 13 bases between. The CDR3 spells CASNGGGFSNQPQHF. CDR3 coding DNA: TGTGCCAGCAATGGTGGGGGGTTTAGCAATCAGCCCCAGCATTTT.

The chain couples TRBV7-2 to TRBJ2-7; D not certain. This CDR3 has 12 amino acids. In germline, CDR1 is SGHTA, CDR2 FQGNSA. The ends were cut back, 0 bases at V and 2 bases at J, with 2 bases in the middle. The CDR3 nucleotides read TGTGCCAGCAGCTTAGCCACCTACGAGCAGTACTTC. Its translation is CASSLATYEQYF.

This clone was counted only a few times. The chain couples TRBV7-9 to TRBJ1-5; D is ambiguous. V gave up 1 base and J gave up 12 bases, with 10 bases separating them. From germline, CDR1 is SEHNR and CDR2 FQNEAQ (reference sequence). The CDR3 consists of 12 residues. The CDR3 region has the DNA TGTGCCAGCAGCTTAGATTCCCAGATCCAGCATTTT. It encodes CASSLDSQIQHF.

This rearrangement joins TRBV7-3 to TRBJ2-7, with 9 bases fitting TRBD2. V was clipped by 2 bases and J by 4 bases; unmatched bases: 9. The CDR3 length is 16 residues. CDR1 and CDR2 (germline): SGHTA, FQGTGA. CDR3: CASSLFGGRGIYEQYF. The CDR3 DNA is TGTGCCAGCAGCTTATTTGGCGGGAGGGGGATATACGAGCAGTACTTC.

V and J are TRBV4-3 and TRBJ1-3, with D possibly being TRBD1 (5 bases). The germline V gene encodes CDR1 LGHNA and CDR2 YSLEER. V gave up 1 base and J gave up 0 bases, with 10 bases separating them. There are 16 residues in the CDR3. The CDR3 DNA reads TGCGCCAGCAGCCAAGGCACCCAGGGCTCTGGAAACACCATATATTTT. Translation gives CASSQGTQGSGNTIYF.

V is TRBV6-4 and J is TRBJ2-1, with 15 positions matching TRBD2. J gave up 4 bases and V 5 bases, and 3 bases lay outside the gene matches. This CDR3 is built from 16 residues. The germline V gene encodes CDR1 MRHNA and CDR2 SNTAGT. In nucleotides, the CDR3 is TGTGCCAGCAGTAAGGGACTAGCGGGAGGTTACAATGAGCAGTTCTTC. Protein product: CASSKGLAGGYNEQFF.

The chain carries TRBV11-1 and TRBJ2-3; 9 bases fit TRBD2. In germline, CDR1 is SGHAT, CDR2 FQDESV (reference sequence). The CDR3 is 15 amino acids. V gave up 5 bases and J gave up 8 bases; unmatched junction bases: 11. This CDR3 reads CASSRGTSRSGTQYF. The DNA of the CDR3 is TGTGCCAGCAGCCGCGGGACTAGCCGGTCGGGTACGCAGTATTTT.

This clone was picked up a small number of times. CDR3 nucleotides: TGTGCCAGCAGTGGGATCGCGTATAAGGGGTCCTCCTACAATGAGCAGTTCTTC. It is translated as CASSGIAYKGSSYNEQFF. This rearrangement joins TRBV6-1 to TRBJ2-1; possibly TRBD1 for D (5 bases). This CDR3 is 18 amino acids long. Germline V gene data show CDR1 as MNHNS and CDR2 as SASEGT. The V end was cut by 4 bases, the J end by 0 bases, with 19 bases between.

The chain links TRBV11-2 to TRBJ2-1, with 10 nucleotides matching TRBD2. The length of the CDR3 is 15 residues. Looked up from germline, CDR1 is SGHAT and CDR2 is FQNNGV. V trimming: 6 bases; J trimming: 3 bases; junction bases outside the gene matches: 5. The CDR3 loop reads CASRNLAGGYNEQFF. CDR3 DNA sequence: TGTGCCAGCAGGAATTTAGCGGGAGGCTACAATGAGCAGTTCTTC. Full variable domain (outside the CDR3, taken from reference TRBV11-2 and TRBJ2-1): EAGVAQSPRYKIIEKRQSVAFWCNPISGHATLYWYQQILGQGPKLLIQFQNNGVVDDSQLPKDRFSAERLKGVDSTLKIQPAKLEDSAVYLCASRNLAGGYNEQFFGPGTRLTVL.

CDR3 sequence (DNA): TGTGCCAGCAGCCGAGGACTAGCGGGGGGGGTCACAGATACGCAGTATTTT. Protein: CASSRGLAGGVTDTQYF. The chain combines TRBV13 with TRBJ2-3, with TRBD2 matching over 15 bases. The CDR3 covers 17 residues. Germline assignment: CDR1 PRHDT and CDR2 FYEKMQ (reference sequence). Trimming removed 5 bases from V and 2 bases from J; junction bases left unmatched: 5.